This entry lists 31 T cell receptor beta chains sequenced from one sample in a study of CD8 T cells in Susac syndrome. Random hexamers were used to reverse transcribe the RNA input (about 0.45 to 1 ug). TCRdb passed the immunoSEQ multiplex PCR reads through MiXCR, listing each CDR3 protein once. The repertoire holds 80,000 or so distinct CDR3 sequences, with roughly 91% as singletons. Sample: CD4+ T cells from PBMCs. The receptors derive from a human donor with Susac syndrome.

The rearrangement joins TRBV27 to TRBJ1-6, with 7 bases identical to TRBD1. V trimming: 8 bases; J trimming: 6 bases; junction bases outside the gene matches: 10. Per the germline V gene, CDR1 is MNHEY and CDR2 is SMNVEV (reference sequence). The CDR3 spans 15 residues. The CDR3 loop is CASETGTDFNSPLHF. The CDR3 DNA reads TGTGCCAGCGAGACCGGGACAGATTTTAATTCACCCCTCCACTTT.

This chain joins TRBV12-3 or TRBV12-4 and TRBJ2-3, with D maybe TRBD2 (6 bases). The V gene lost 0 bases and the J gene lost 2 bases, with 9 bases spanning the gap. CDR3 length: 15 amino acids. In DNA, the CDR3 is TGTGCCAGCAGTTTAGCGGGGGGATACACAGATACGCAGTATTTT. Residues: CASSLAGGYTDTQYF.

CDR3: CASSLGASGRPRISNEQFF. The CDR3 DNA is TGTGCCAGCAGCTTAGGGGCTAGCGGGAGGCCCCGTATATCCAATGAGCAGTTCTTC. The chain employs TRBV7-2 and TRBJ2-1, with 11 bases identical to TRBD2. Germline-derived CDR1 and CDR2 are SGHTA and FQGNSA. This CDR3 is 19 amino acids long. V dropped 1 base and J dropped 6; count of bases not matched to a gene: 14.

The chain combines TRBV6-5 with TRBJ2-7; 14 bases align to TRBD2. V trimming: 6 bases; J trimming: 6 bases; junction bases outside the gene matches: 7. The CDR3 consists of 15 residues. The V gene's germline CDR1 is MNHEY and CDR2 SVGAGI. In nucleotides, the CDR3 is TGTGCCAGCAGAAGGGGACTAGCGGGAGTGAGCGAGCAGTACTTC. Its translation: CASRRGLAGVSEQYF.

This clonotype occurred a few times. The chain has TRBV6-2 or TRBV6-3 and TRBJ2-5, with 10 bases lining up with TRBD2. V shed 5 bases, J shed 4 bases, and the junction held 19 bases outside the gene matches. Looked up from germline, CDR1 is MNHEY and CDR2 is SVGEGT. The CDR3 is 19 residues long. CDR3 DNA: TGTGCCAGCAGTCAGTCGCCCCACTCTAGCGGGAGATTTGGAGAGACCCAGTACTTC. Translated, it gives CASSQSPHSSGRFGETQYF.

In DNA form, the CDR3 reads TGTGCCAGCATCGCGGGGGGCAGCTACAATGAGCAGTTCTTC. The encoded protein is CASIAGGSYNEQFF. The chain carries TRBV6-6 and TRBJ2-1; 8 positions match TRBD2. Germline lookup yields CDR1 MNHNY and CDR2 SVGAGI (reference sequence). J gave up 3 bases and V 7 bases, and 5 bases lay outside the gene matches. This CDR3 has 14 residues.

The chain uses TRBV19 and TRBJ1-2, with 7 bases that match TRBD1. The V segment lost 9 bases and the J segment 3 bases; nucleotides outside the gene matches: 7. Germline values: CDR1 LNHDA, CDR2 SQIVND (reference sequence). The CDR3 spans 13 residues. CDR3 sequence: CASAMGQHYGYTF. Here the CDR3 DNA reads TGTGCCAGCGCGATGGGACAGCACTATGGCTACACCTTC. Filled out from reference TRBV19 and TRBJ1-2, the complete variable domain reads DGGITQSPKYLFRKEGQNVTLSCEQNLNHDAMYWYRQDPGQGLRLIYYSQIVNDFQKGDIAEGYSVSREKKESFPLTVTSAQKNPTAFYLCASAMGQHYGYTFGSGTRLTVV.

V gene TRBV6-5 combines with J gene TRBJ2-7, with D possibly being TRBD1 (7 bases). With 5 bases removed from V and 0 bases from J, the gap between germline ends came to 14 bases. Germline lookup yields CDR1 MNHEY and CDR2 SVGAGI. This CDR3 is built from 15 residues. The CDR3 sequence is CASSRPGGLSYEQYF. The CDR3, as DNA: TGTGCCAGCAGTCGCCCAGGGGGGCTCTCCTACGAGCAGTACTTC.

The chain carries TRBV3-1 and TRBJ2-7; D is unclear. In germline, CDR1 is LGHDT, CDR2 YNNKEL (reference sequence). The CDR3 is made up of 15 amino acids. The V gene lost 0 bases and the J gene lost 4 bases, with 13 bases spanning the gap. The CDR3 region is CASSQDLIPRYEQYF. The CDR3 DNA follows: TGTGCCAGCAGCCAAGATCTTATCCCGAGATACGAGCAGTACTTC.

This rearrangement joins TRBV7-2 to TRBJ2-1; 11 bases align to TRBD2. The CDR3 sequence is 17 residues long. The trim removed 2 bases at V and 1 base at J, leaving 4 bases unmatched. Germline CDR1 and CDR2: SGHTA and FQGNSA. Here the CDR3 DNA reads TGTGCCAGCAGCTTATCCACTAGCGGGAGATCCTACAATGAGCAGTTCTTC. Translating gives CASSLSTSGRSYNEQFF.

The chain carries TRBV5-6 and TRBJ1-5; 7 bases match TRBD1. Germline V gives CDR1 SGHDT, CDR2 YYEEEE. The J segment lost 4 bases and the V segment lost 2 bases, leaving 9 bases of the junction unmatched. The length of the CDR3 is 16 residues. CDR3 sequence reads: CASSFRTGQRNQPQHF. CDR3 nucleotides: TGTGCCAGCAGCTTTCGGACGGGACAGAGAAATCAGCCCCAGCATTTT.

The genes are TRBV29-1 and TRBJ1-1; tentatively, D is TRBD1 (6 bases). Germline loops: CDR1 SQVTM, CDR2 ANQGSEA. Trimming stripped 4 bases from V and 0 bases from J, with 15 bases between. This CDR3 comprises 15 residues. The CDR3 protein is CSVVPTGRVNTEAFF. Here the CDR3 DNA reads TGCAGCGTTGTACCTACAGGGAGAGTGAACACTGAAGCTTTCTTT.

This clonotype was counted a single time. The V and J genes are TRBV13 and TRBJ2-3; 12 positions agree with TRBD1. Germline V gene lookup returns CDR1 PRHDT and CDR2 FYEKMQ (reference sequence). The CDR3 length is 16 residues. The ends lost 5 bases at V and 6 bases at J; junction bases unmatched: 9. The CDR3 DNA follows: TGTGCCAGCAGCCAACCCGGGACAGGGGGCAAGGATACGCAGTATTTT. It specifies CASSQPGTGGKDTQYF.

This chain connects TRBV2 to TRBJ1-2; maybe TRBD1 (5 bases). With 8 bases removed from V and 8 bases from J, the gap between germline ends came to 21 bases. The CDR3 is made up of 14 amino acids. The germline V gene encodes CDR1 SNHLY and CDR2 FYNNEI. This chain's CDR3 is CASSGRDSNGGYTF. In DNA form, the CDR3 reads TGTGCCAGCTCAGGACGGGACTCCAATGGAGGCTACACCTTC.

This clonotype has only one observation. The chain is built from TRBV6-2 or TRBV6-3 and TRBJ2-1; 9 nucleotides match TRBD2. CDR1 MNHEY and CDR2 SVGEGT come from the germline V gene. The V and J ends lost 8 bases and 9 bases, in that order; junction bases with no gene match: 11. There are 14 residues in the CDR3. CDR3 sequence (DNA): TGTGCCAGCGTGGCGGGACTAGCCCCATCTGAGCAGTTCTTC. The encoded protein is CASVAGLAPSEQFF.

The CDR3 DNA is TGCGCCAGCAGCCCTCGACCGGACAGTAATTCACCCCTCCACTTT. Protein: CASSPRPDSNSPLHF. The gene calls are TRBV5-1 and TRBJ1-6; weak D call: TRBD1 (6 bases). Deletions cut 4 bases from V and 6 bases from J, with 14 bases between. This CDR3 spans 15 amino acids. Germline CDR1 reads SGHRS; CDR2 reads YFSETQ.

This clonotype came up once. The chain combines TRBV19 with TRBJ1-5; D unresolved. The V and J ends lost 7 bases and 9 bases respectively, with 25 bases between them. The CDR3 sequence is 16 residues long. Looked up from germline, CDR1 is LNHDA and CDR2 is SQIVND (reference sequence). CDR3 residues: CASTPTLGRSPGPQHF. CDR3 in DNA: TGTGCCAGTACCCCTACTTTGGGCCGTTCACCTGGGCCCCAGCATTTT.

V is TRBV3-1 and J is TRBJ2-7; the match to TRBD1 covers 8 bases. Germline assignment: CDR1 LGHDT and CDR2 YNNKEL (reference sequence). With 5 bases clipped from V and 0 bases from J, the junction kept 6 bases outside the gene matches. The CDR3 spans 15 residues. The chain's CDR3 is CASSDRGTSSYEQYF. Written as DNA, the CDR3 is TGTGCCAGCAGCGACAGGGGAACTAGCTCCTACGAGCAGTACTTC.

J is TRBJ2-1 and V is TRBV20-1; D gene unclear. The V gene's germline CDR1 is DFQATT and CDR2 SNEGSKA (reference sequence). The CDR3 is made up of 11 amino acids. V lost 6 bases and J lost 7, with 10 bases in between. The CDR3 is CSAPVYNEQFF. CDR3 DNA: TGCAGTGCACCCGTTTATAATGAGCAGTTCTTC.

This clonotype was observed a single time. The CDR3 region has the DNA TGCAGTGCTAACGCCTACTATGGCTACACCTTC. Translation gives CSANAYYGYTF. This rearrangement joins TRBV20-1 to TRBJ1-2; D unresolved. V was clipped by 4 bases and J by 3 bases, with 6 bases between them. CDR1 and CDR2 (germline): DFQATT, SNEGSKA (reference sequence). The CDR3 has 11 residues.

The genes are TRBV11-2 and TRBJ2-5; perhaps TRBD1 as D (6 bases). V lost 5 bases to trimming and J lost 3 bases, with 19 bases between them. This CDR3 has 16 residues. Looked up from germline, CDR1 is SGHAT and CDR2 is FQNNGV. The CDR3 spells CASSQGRGRLEETQYF. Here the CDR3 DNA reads TGTGCCAGCAGCCAGGGGCGCGGACGGCTTGAAGAGACCCAGTACTTC.

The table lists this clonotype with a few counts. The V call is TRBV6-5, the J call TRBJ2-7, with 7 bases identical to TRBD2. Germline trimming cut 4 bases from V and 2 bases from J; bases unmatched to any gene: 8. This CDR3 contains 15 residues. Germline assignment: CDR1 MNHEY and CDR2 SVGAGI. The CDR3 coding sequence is TGTGCCAGCAGTTCCGAGCGGGAACCTCCCTACGAGCAGTACTTC. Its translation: CASSSEREPPYEQYF.

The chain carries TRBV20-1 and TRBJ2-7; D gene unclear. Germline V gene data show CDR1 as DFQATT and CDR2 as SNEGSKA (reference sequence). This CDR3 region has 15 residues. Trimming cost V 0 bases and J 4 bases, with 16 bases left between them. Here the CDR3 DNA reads TGCAGTGCTAGAGATGAGCGCAAAACTCTTTACGAGCAGTACTTC. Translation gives CSARDERKTLYEQYF.

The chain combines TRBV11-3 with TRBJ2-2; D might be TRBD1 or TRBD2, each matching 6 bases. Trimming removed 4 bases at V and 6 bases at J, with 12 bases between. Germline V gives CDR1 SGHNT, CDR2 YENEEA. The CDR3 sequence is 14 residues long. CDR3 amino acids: CASSSDRRAGELFF. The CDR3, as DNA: TGTGCCAGCAGCTCTGACAGGAGGGCCGGGGAGCTGTTTTTT. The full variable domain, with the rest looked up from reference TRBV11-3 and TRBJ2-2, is EAGVVQSPRYKIIEKKQPVAFWCNPISGHNTLYWYLQNLGQGPELLIRYENEEAVDDSQLPKDRFSAERLKGVDSTLKIQPAELGDSAVYLCASSSDRRAGELFFGEGSRLTVL.

The CDR3 here is CASSTGTDNQPQHF. In nucleotides, the CDR3 is TGTGCCAGCAGCACCGGGACAGATAATCAGCCCCAGCATTTT. The rearrangement uses TRBV7-2 and TRBJ1-5; 7 bases line up with TRBD1. Germline V gene data show CDR1 as SGHTA and CDR2 as FQGNSA. J lost 4 bases, V lost 5 bases, and 5 bases had no gene match. The CDR3 totals 14 residues. The full variable domain, completed using reference TRBV7-2 and TRBJ1-5, is GAGVSQSPSNKVTEKGKDVELRCDPISGHTALYWYRQSLGQGLEFLIYFQGNSAPDKSGLPSDRFSAERTGGSVSTLTIQRTQQEDSAVYLCASSTGTDNQPQHFGDGTRLSIL.

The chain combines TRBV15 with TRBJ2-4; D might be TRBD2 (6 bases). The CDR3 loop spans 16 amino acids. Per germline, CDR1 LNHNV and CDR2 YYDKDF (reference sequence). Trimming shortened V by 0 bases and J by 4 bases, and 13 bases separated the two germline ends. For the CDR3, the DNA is TGTGCCACCAGCAGAGATCACGGGAGCGGTAAAAACATTCAGTACTTC. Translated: CATSRDHGSGKNIQYF.

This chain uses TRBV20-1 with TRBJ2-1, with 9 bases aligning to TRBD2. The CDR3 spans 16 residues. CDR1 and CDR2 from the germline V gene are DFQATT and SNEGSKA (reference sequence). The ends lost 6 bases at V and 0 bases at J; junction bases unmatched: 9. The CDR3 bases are TGCAGTGCCCGCATGACTAGCGGCCACTCCTACAATGAGCAGTTCTTC. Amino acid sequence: CSARMTSGHSYNEQFF.

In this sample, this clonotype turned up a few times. CDR3 in amino acids: CASSRRGDRETQYF. CDR3 sequence (DNA): TGTGCCAGCAGCCGAAGAGGGGATAGAGAGACCCAGTACTTC. The V call is TRBV6-1, the J call TRBJ2-5; D might be TRBD1 or TRBD2, each matching 5 bases. CDR1 and CDR2 from the germline V gene are MNHNS and SASEGT. This CDR3 comprises 14 residues. The germline V and J ends were trimmed by 6 bases and 4 bases, with 15 bases remaining between them.

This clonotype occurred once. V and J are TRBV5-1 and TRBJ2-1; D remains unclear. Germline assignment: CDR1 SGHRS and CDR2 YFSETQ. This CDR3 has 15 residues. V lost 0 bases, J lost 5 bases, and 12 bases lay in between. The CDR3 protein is CASSLVGTTNNEQFF. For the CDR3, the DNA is TGCGCCAGCAGCTTGGTAGGAACTACTAACAATGAGCAGTTCTTC.

Here the CDR3 reads CASSLKQGAHTEAFF. The CDR3 nucleotides read TGTGCCAGCAGTCTTAAACAGGGGGCCCACACTGAAGCTTTCTTT. The J gene is TRBJ1-1, the V gene TRBV6-6; the match to TRBD1 covers 9 bases. V was pared by 5 bases and J by 3 bases, with 7 bases of the junction left unmatched. The germline V gene has CDR1 MNHNY and CDR2 SVGAGI (reference sequence). This CDR3 region has 15 residues.

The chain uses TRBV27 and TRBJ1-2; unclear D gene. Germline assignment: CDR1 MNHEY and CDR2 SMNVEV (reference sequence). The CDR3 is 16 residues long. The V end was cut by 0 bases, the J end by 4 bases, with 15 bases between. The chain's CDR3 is CASSLSGQVSSYGYTF. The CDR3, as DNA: TGTGCCAGCAGTTTATCGGGCCAGGTATCGAGCTATGGCTACACCTTC.